This is a list of T cell receptor beta chains from one sample in a study of neurological immune-mediated disorders. Via MiXCR, TCRdb re-called the 5' RACE reads, giving one row per CDR3 protein. The table has under 100,000 distinct CDR3 sequences, roughly 13% seen once. Input material: PBMCs. The receptors here all came from a female donor with HTLV-1-associated myelopathy (HAM/TSP). Each CDR3 is given with its conserved first and last residue. The order of the fields is D gene, J gene, clone size, V gene, CDR3 protein, CDR3 DNA. A D gene is named only where the DNA matches it firmly. Not every row has a clone size; where given, it reads once, few, many or a size class.

D: TRBD1
J: TRBJ2-7
size: many
V: TRBV15
CDR3: CATRRDRGSSYEQYF
DNA: TGTGCTACCAGGCGGGACAGGGGAAGCTCCTACGAGCAGTACTTC

D: -
J: TRBJ1-6
size: many
V: TRBV4-1
CDR3: CASSQGGFVSYNSPLHF
DNA: TGCGCCAGCAGCCAAGGAGGGTTCGTCTCCTATAATTCACCCCTCCACTTT

D: TRBD2
J: TRBJ2-7
size: many
V: TRBV7-2
CDR3: CASRGGGTYEQYF
DNA: TGTGCCAGCAGGGGGGGGGGAACCTACGAGCAGTACTTC

D: -
J: TRBJ2-2
size: many
V: TRBV5-1
CDR3: CASSLGGAGNTGELFF
DNA: TGCGCCAGCAGCTTGGGGGGCGCAGGGAACACCGGGGAGCTGTTTTTT

D: -
J: TRBJ1-1
size: many
V: TRBV20-1
CDR3: CSAPSVMDTEAFF
DNA: TGCAGCGCACCCAGCGTTATGGACACTGAAGCTTTCTTT

D: -
J: TRBJ2-5
size: many
V: TRBV7-2
CDR3: CASSPNLGARETQYF
DNA: TGTGCCAGCAGCCCCAATTTGGGGGCGCGGGAGACCCAGTACTTC

D: -
J: TRBJ2-3
size: many
V: TRBV28
CDR3: CASRESTDTQYF
DNA: TGTGCCAGCAGGGAGAGCACAGATACGCAGTATTTT

D: -
J: TRBJ1-5
size: once
V: TRBV12-3/TRBV12-4
CDR3: CASSLNFGARYSKPQHF
DNA: TGTGCCAGCAGTTTAAATTTTGGGGCCCGGTACAGTAAGCCCCAACATTTT

D: -
J: TRBJ2-6
size: many
V: TRBV28
CDR3: CASSSFLAWGANVLTF
DNA: TGTGCCAGCAGTAGTTTCCTCGCTTGGGGGGCCAACGTCCTGACTTTC

D: TRBD1
J: TRBJ2-1
size: many
V: TRBV12-3/TRBV12-4
CDR3: CASAQGASYNEQFF
DNA: TGTGCCAGCGCGCAGGGGGCCTCCTACAATGAGCAGTTCTTC

D: TRBD2
J: TRBJ2-7
size: many
V: TRBV6-5
CDR3: CASSPRTSGGTYEQYF
DNA: TGTGCCAGCAGTCCACGGACTAGCGGGGGAACCTACGAGCAGTACTTC

D: -
J: TRBJ2-3
size: -
V: TRBV28
CDR3: CASSFFTDTQYF
DNA: TGTGCCAGCAGTTTTTTCACAGATACGCAGTATTTT

D: -
J: TRBJ2-1
size: many
V: TRBV5-5
CDR3: CASSWDGTPYNEQFF
DNA: TGTGCCAGCAGCTGGGACGGGACACCTTACAATGAGCAGTTCTTC

D: -
J: TRBJ2-1
size: few
V: TRBV7-9
CDR3: CASSSSVGGRFF
DNA: TGTGCCAGCAGCTCTTCAGTGGGGGGCCGGTTCTTC

D: -
J: TRBJ2-7
size: many
V: TRBV10-3
CDR3: CAISDPSRGDFYEQYF
DNA: TGTGCCATCAGTGACCCTTCGAGAGGGGATTTCTACGAGCAGTACTTC

D: -
J: TRBJ1-6
size: -
V: TRBV14
CDR3: CASSLLAVFSPLHF
DNA: TGTGCCAGCAGCCTCTTGGCGGTGTTTTCACCCCTCCACTTT

D: -
J: TRBJ1-1
size: many
V: TRBV9
CDR3: CASSVEGMNTEAFF
DNA: TGTGCCAGCAGCGTCGAGGGGATGAACACTGAAGCTTTCTTT

D: -
J: TRBJ2-7
size: many
V: TRBV19
CDR3: CASSIYHASDYEQYF
DNA: TGTGCCAGTAGTATCTACCACGCTAGCGATTACGAGCAGTACTTC

D: -
J: TRBJ2-1
size: many
V: TRBV5-1
CDR3: CASSLWGSSYNEQFF
DNA: TGCGCCAGCAGCTTGTGGGGGAGCTCCTACAATGAGCAGTTCTTC

D: TRBD2
J: TRBJ2-1
size: many
V: TRBV3-1
CDR3: CASSQASGVRGEQFF
DNA: TGTGCCAGCAGCCAAGCTAGCGGGGTCCGGGGTGAGCAGTTCTTC

D: TRBD1
J: TRBJ2-3
size: many
V: TRBV20-1
CDR3: CSASYMGQVSNTQYF
DNA: TGCAGTGCTAGTTACATGGGACAGGTCTCGAATACGCAGTATTTT

D: TRBD2
J: TRBJ2-3
size: many
V: TRBV2
CDR3: CASSLAGGSDTQYF
DNA: TGTGCCAGCTCACTAGCGGGGGGGTCAGATACGCAGTATTTT

D: -
J: TRBJ2-5
size: many
V: TRBV2
CDR3: CASTRDTSGETQYF
DNA: TGTGCCAGCACCCGGGACACCTCCGGGGAGACCCAGTACTTC

D: -
J: TRBJ2-5
size: many
V: TRBV5-1
CDR3: CASSGPGAIANGETQYF
DNA: TGCGCCAGTTCCGGGCCGGGGGCGATTGCGAATGGAGAGACCCAGTACTTC

D: TRBD1
J: TRBJ2-4
size: many
V: TRBV9
CDR3: CASSVEGQGKNIQYF
DNA: TGTGCCAGCAGCGTAGAGGGACAGGGCAAAAACATTCAGTACTTC

D: TRBD1
J: TRBJ1-4
size: many
V: TRBV7-8
CDR3: CASSSIIQGIGEKLFF
DNA: TGTGCCAGCAGCTCCATCATACAGGGGATCGGTGAAAAACTGTTTTTT

D: TRBD1
J: TRBJ1-1
size: -
V: TRBV6-4
CDR3: CASSDSISNWRGGKQGTEAFF
DNA: TGTGCCAGCAGTGACTCGATTTCTAATTGGCGCGGAGGAAAACAGGGGACTGAAGCTTTCTTT

D: TRBD2
J: TRBJ2-5
size: many
V: TRBV20-1
CDR3: CSASASGTSGETQYF
DNA: TGCAGTGCTAGTGCTTCCGGGACTAGCGGAGAGACCCAGTACTTC

D: -
J: TRBJ2-3
size: many
V: TRBV5-6
CDR3: CASSWGATDTQYF
DNA: TGTGCCAGCAGTTGGGGGGCCACAGATACGCAGTATTTT

D: -
J: TRBJ2-6
size: many
V: TRBV7-3
CDR3: CASRLTGSGANVLTF
DNA: TGTGCCAGCAGGCTTACAGGTAGTGGGGCCAACGTCCTGACTTTC

D: -
J: TRBJ2-2
size: many
V: TRBV12-3/TRBV12-4
CDR3: CASSLFAVTGELFF
DNA: TGTGCCAGCAGTTTGTTTGCGGTCACCGGGGAGCTGTTTTTT

D: -
J: TRBJ2-1
size: many
V: TRBV5-1
CDR3: CASSRDRTNEQFF
DNA: TGCGCCAGCAGCAGAGACAGGACCAATGAGCAGTTCTTC

D: -
J: TRBJ2-7
size: many
V: TRBV2
CDR3: CASSDTEYEQYF
DNA: TGTGCCAGCAGTGATACGGAATACGAGCAGTACTTC

D: -
J: TRBJ1-1
size: many
V: TRBV5-1
CDR3: CASSLEGRAYEAFF
DNA: TGCGCCAGCAGCTTGGAGGGCAGGGCTTACGAAGCTTTCTTT

D: TRBD1
J: TRBJ1-1
size: many
V: TRBV12-3/TRBV12-4
CDR3: CASSLVTGGSSEAFF
DNA: TGTGCCAGCAGCTTGGTAACAGGGGGCTCATCAGAAGCTTTCTTT